This paragraph reports one T cell receptor (beta chain). This clonotype occurred many times. There is no known antigen for this receptor. No quality values exist for individual bases; no much larger clone is one base distant. From a lookup of the germline V gene, CDR1 and CDR2 are MDHEN and SYDVKM. The CDR3 runs 15 residues from the cysteine to the phenylalanine. The DNA shown is the 45-base CDR3, in frame from base 1. Germline trimming amounts to 5 bases on V and 3 bases on J, with 8 as the count of junction bases outside the gene matches. This specimen comes from a study of blood T cells in healthy people across ages (dated by TCRdb to the mid-2010s). For context, the study as a whole: In model experiments, template switching captured roughly one uniquely barcoded TCR beta cDNA molecule for every two T cells. Age-related changes in TCR beta repertoire diversity were measured in the study by deep sequencing normalized with unique cDNA molecular identifiers. The donors were divided into four age groups: young (average approximately 17 years), middle-aged (roughly 40), aged (about 56) and long-lived (about 80). To avoid experimental bias, donors of different ages were randomly spread across the sequencing lanes. For two donors (one aged 18 to 29 and one aged 80 or older), the study analyzed two additional independent replicas of 1 million unique cDNA reads from the same blood draw. What the authors observed across the whole study: Compared with the aged group, the long-lived group had more naive CD4+ T cells, fewer expanded clones and increased TCR diversity, a pattern suggesting age selection. As age increased, observed TCR beta diversity per million T cells dropped in a roughly linear way, and a significant reduction was already evident by age about 40. Observed TCR beta diversity correlated strongly with the percentage of naive T cells measured by flow cytometry. Because the CMV infection status of the donors was unknown, age-related changes in expanded clonotypes may potentially have been confounded. Estimates of total diversity from one million sequenced T cells were regarded as lower bounds and underestimates. Bulk unsorted PBMC profiling prevented conclusive comparison of naive and antigen-experienced compartments.

Donors were a few dozen systemically healthy Caucasian individuals from Russia aged roughly 6 to 95 years. Each donor gave 8 to 10 milliliters of peripheral blood, drawn into EDTA-treated Vacutainer tubes. Ficoll-Paque density-gradient centrifugation was used to isolate PBMCs, with at least 7 million obtained per sample. Total RNA was extracted from PBMCs with Trizol reagent, with at least 5.5 micrograms obtained per sample. For every donor, flow cytometry on a PBMC aliquot measured the percentage of naive CD45RAhigh/CD27high T cells. The receptor library was made with 5' RACE. Sequencing was carried out with an Illumina HiSeq 2500. A second PCR of roughly 7 to 12 cycles was run with a J-beta primer mix and a sample-barcoded 5' primer. A unique molecular identifier was introduced onto each TCR beta cDNA molecule by a template-switch 5' adaptor carrying 12 random nucleotides. Each sample yielded at least 3 million CDR3-containing paired-end reads. All of the RNA was converted into first-strand cDNA using the Mint cDNA synthesis kit, with a TRBC-specific oligonucleotide serving as the primer. Following uracil-DNA glycosylase treatment, all cDNA underwent a first 18-cycle PCR with the universal primers M1SS and BC2_uni_R. Turning to the authors' computational methods: Normalization of each sample was performed by random selection of 1 million high-quality reads, each carrying a distinct molecular identifier. Reads with shared molecular identifiers were discarded instead of being binned into consensus sequences. MiTCR, set to a Q25 quality threshold and the strictest error-elimination algorithm, was used for CDR3 identification, clonotype clustering and error correction. A nonparametric unseen species model with Euler transformation was used to estimate lower-bound total TCR beta diversity. TCRdb handled the public reads itself, with Q25 trimming in fastp and clone calling in MiXCR, and kept productive beta chains. Entries that share a CDR3 protein sequence are merged under the most common genes and DNA. TCRdb's processing, not the authors', yielded these V and J calls. This sample comprises hundreds of thousands of distinct CDR3 sequences, roughly 26% of them detected only once. 17% of the sample belongs to the ten largest clones.

The V and J segments used are TRBV28 and TRBJ1-2; TRBD1 fits 8 bases in the junction. The sample was blood. The receptor's source is a woman of 80 years or more in good health. The DNA sequence reads TGTGCCAGCAGTAAACAGGGGGGGACGCACTATGGCTACACCTTC. Translated, this is CASSKQGGTHYGYTF.